This is a list of T cell receptor beta chains from one sample in a study of regulatory T cells in long-lasting Graves disease. From the multiplex PCR reads, TCRdb called clonotypes with MiXCR, one entry per CDR3 protein. The sample records roughly 380,000 distinct CDR3 sequences, 15% to 17% being singletons. The material sequenced was peripheral blood mononuclear cells (PBMCs), taken at new diagnosis, from a patient treated with antithyroid drugs. The receptors derive from a female donor with Graves disease. Each CDR3 is given with its conserved first and last residue. The D gene is left open where the match is weak. The size of a clone is reported for some rows only, either as once, few or many, or as a class for expanded clones.

len	abundance	j_gene	d_gene	v_gene	CDR3nt	CDR3aa
14	NA	TRBJ2-7	TRBD2	TRBV29-1	TGCAGCGTTGAGACTAGCGGTAACTCCTACGAGCAGTACTTC	CSVETSGNSYEQYF
15	NA	TRBJ2-1	NA	TRBV14	TGTGCCAGCAGCCACACTCGACCTTCCTACAATGAGCAGTTCTTC	CASSHTRPSYNEQFF
16	many	TRBJ2-7	TRBD2	TRBV11-1	TGTGCCAGCAGCGCGTCGGGACTAGCGGGATCCTACGAGCAGTACTTC	CASSASGLAGSYEQYF
16	NA	TRBJ2-1	NA	TRBV18	TGTGCCAGCTCACCTCTTGACTCCCCAGGGGTCGGTGAGCAGTTCTTC	CASSPLDSPGVGEQFF
13	few	TRBJ1-5	NA	TRBV19	TGTGCCAGTAGTATAGGAGGGGAGAGGCCCCAGCATTTT	CASSIGGERPQHF
16	many	TRBJ2-1	NA	TRBV7-2	TGTGCCAGCAGCTGGACAGCGCCTAGCTCCTACAATGAGCAGTTCTTC	CASSWTAPSSYNEQFF
13	few	TRBJ2-1	NA	TRBV2	TGTGCCAGCAGTGAGAAGGGATCCGCGAAGCAGTTCTTC	CASSEKGSAKQFF
12	NA	TRBJ2-7	NA	TRBV29-1	TGCAGCGTTGAGAGGACTCCCGACGGGCAGTACTTC	CSVERTPDGQYF
15	NA	TRBJ1-5	NA	TRBV20-1	TGCAGTGCTAGTATCGAGGATCGGGTGGGTCAGCCCCAGCATTTT	CSASIEDRVGQPQHF
13	many	TRBJ1-2	TRBD1	TRBV6-2/TRBV6-3	TGTGCCAGCACCAGGGGGGGAGGACATGGCTACACCTTC	CASTRGGGHGYTF
13	many	TRBJ1-4	NA	TRBV7-9	TGTGCCAGCAGCTTACGCTCGGTCGGAAAACTGTTTTTT	CASSLRSVGKLFF
14	many	TRBJ2-3	NA	TRBV7-2	TGTGCCAGCAGCCCCGTCCAGGGTCCAGATACGCAGTATTTT	CASSPVQGPDTQYF
16	few	TRBJ1-5	TRBD1	TRBV28	TGTGCCAGCAGTCCCGTAGGGGGCCATAGCAATCAGCCCCAGCATTTT	CASSPVGGHSNQPQHF
14	many	TRBJ2-3	NA	TRBV2	TGTGCCAGCAGTGATAGTGCGGACACAGATACGCAGTATTTT	CASSDSADTDTQYF
17	many	TRBJ2-7	TRBD1	TRBV6-1	TGTGCCAGCAGTACCAACCACCGGGACAGTGCAACCTACGAGCAGTACTTC	CASSTNHRDSATYEQYF
12	many	TRBJ2-7	NA	TRBV10-3	TGTGCCATCAGTGAGTCGTCTTACGAGCAGTACTTC	CAISESSYEQYF
12	many	TRBJ2-7	NA	TRBV30	TGTGCCTTGACACTGGGTACCTACGAGCAGTACTTC	CALTLGTYEQYF
14	NA	TRBJ1-2	NA	TRBV27	TGTGCCAGCAGTTCCCCCAGGGAGACCTATGGCTACACCTTC	CASSSPRETYGYTF
13	many	TRBJ2-1	NA	TRBV14	TGTGCCAGCAGCCCCACTTCCGGGACCCCCATTCCTTTC	CASSPTSGTPIPF
15	many	TRBJ2-1	TRBD1	TRBV11-2	TGTGCCAGCAGCTTAGACAGGGGGCGCAACAATGAGCAGTTCTTC	CASSLDRGRNNEQFF
13	many	TRBJ1-1	NA	TRBV12-3/TRBV12-4	TGTGCCAGCAGTTTTGCCTTGAGCACTGAAGCTTTCTTT	CASSFALSTEAFF
17	many	TRBJ1-6	NA	TRBV6-1	TGTGCCAGCAGTGAGATAGACATCGCCAACTATAATTCACCCCTCCACTTT	CASSEIDIANYNSPLHF
15	few	TRBJ1-3	TRBD1	TRBV18	TGTGCCAGCTCCCGAGGGGACAGCTCTGGAAACACCATATATTTT	CASSRGDSSGNTIYF
16	many	TRBJ1-1	TRBD1	TRBV28	TGTGCCAGCAGCCCTACCCCGGACAGGGGGGGGACTGAAGCTTTCTTT	CASSPTPDRGGTEAFF
14	many	TRBJ1-1	NA	TRBV5-6	TGTGCCAGCAGCCGGGACAAGAGGAACACTGAAGCTTTCTTT	CASSRDKRNTEAFF
15	many	TRBJ1-1	NA	TRBV6-1	TGTGCCAGCAGTGAAGCGTTTAGCAGCTACACTGAAGCTTTCTTT	CASSEAFSSYTEAFF